This paragraph reports one T cell receptor (beta chain). In the original workflow: Counts of nucleated cells, estimated from reference gene primer amplification, were obtained. The data were produced by immunoSEQ multiplex PCR, yet TCRdb's version contains in-frame clones alone and is incomplete. Clone size and V and J calls were adopted from that table, with D and trimming inferred from the DNA. The sample has about 99,000 clones; less than 85% are singletons. The sample belongs to a study of blood T cell repertoires in COVID-19. Per the germline V gene, CDR1 is MNHEY and CDR2 is SMNVEV (reference sequence). The CDR3 runs to 19 residues. V was pared by 3 bases and J by 4 bases, with 14 bases of the junction left unmatched.

The clonotype comes from a woman older than 75 with active or convalescent COVID-19. The sample consisted of peripheral blood. The chain has TRBV27 and TRBJ2-3; 12 bases are shared with TRBD2. CDR3 bases: TGTGCCAGCAGTTTCCACTCTAGCGGGAGGGCCGGGGGCTCAGATACGCAGTATTTT. It yields the protein CASSFHSSGRAGGSDTQYF.